The 23 T cell receptor beta chains given below trace back to one sample, sequenced in a study of T cells after yellow fever vaccination. MiXCR, run by TCRdb on the 5' RACE reads, gives a single entry per CDR3 protein. The top ten hold 23% of the sample, which has a few hundred thousand distinct CDR3 sequences, 3% to 4.5% seen once. The material was PBMCs, obtained on the day of the yellow fever booster vaccination. The receptors shown here come from a man aged 18 to 35 who received the YFV17D yellow fever vaccine.

There are many counts of this clonotype. The chain employs TRBV19 and TRBJ1-5; 12 nucleotides agree with TRBD1. V shed 7 bases and J 6 bases; nucleotides not matched to a gene: 10. Germline CDR1 and CDR2: LNHDA and SQIVND (reference sequence). The CDR3 sequence is 16 residues long. Written as DNA, the CDR3 is TGTGCCAGTAATACCGGGACAGGGGGCTTTTTTCAGCCCCAGCATTTT. This codes for CASNTGTGGFFQPQHF.

This clonotype was detected ten times or more. The rearrangement links TRBV25-1 to TRBJ1-4; 8 bases match TRBD1. Trimming took 4 bases from V and 7 from J; bases not matched to a gene: 5. Germline loops: CDR1 MGHDK, CDR2 SYGVNS. The CDR3 is made up of 14 amino acids. The CDR3 region is CASSADREGEKLFF. The DNA for the CDR3 is TGTGCCAGCAGTGCGGACAGGGAAGGTGAAAAACTGTTTTTT.

In its sample, this clonotype was seen many times. This chain joins TRBV29-1 and TRBJ2-1; 7 bases fit TRBD2. CDR3 length: 13 residues. J was trimmed by 8 bases and V by 6 bases; bases with no gene match: 10. The germline CDR1 and CDR2 sequences are SQVTM and ANQGSEA. The CDR3 is CSVGELALHEQFF. The CDR3 nucleotides are TGCAGCGTGGGGGAACTAGCGCTCCATGAGCAGTTCTTC.

This clonotype was recorded many times. This chain joins TRBV9 and TRBJ2-6, with D unresolved. CDR1 is SGDLS and CDR2 is YYNGEE in the germline V gene. Trimming stripped 2 bases from V and 0 bases from J, with 9 bases between. The CDR3 is 16 amino acids. This CDR3 is CASSVGFSSGANVLTF. Here the CDR3 DNA reads TGTGCCAGCAGCGTCGGGTTCTCCTCTGGGGCCAACGTCCTGACTTTC.

This clonotype was seen more than once but under ten times. CDR3 loop: CASSQVLGRWGETQYF. The CDR3 DNA follows: TGCGCCAGCAGCCAAGTTCTTGGGAGATGGGGAGAGACCCAGTACTTC. The gene calls are TRBV4-3 and TRBJ2-5; a weak D match, TRBD2 (5 bases). CDR3 length equals 16 residues. Trimming took off 1 base at V and 4 bases at J, with 16 bases between the two ends. Germline CDR1 and CDR2: LGHNA and YSLEER.

This clonotype was detected a few times. The chain combines TRBV4-2 with TRBJ1-4, with TRBD1 as a possible D gene (6 bases). Between the trimmed V and J ends, which lost 4 bases and 8 bases, there was a span of 17 bases. This CDR3 contains 15 residues. Germline V gene lookup returns CDR1 LGHNA and CDR2 YNFKEQ. This CDR3 reads CASSPPRGAAEKLFF. Written as DNA, the CDR3 is TGTGCCAGCAGCCCTCCCCGGGGGGCAGCGGAAAAACTGTTTTTT.

At least ten counts were recorded for this clonotype. The rearrangement links TRBV4-2 to TRBJ2-3; 8 bases are a match to TRBD2. Germline loops: CDR1 LGHNA, CDR2 YNFKEQ. The CDR3 extends over 15 amino acids. With V trimmed by 3 bases and J by 2 bases, 4 bases remained unmatched. In nucleotides, the CDR3 is TGTGCCAGCAGCCAGGCAGCGGGGGCCACAGATACGCAGTATTTT. It yields the protein CASSQAAGATDTQYF.

The CDR3 reads CASLEPRSGNTIYF. The CDR3 DNA reads as TGTGCCAGCTTGGAGCCGCGCTCTGGAAACACCATATATTTT. The chain carries TRBV28 and TRBJ1-3; D gene uncertain. The CDR3 is 14 amino acids. Trimming pared 8 bases from V and 0 bases from J, leaving 11 bases between. CDR1 MDHEN and CDR2 SYDVKM come from the germline V gene.

The sample holds a few counts of this clonotype. Here the CDR3 reads CSARDRIPYEQYF. The CDR3 DNA sequence: TGCAGTGCTAGGGACAGAATCCCCTACGAGCAGTACTTC. V usage is TRBV20-1 and J usage is TRBJ2-7, with D perhaps TRBD1 (6 bases). Germline loops: CDR1 DFQATT, CDR2 SNEGSKA (reference sequence). The CDR3 is made up of 13 amino acids. V lost 3 bases and J 2 bases, leaving 11 bases between the germline ends.

This clonotype was detected ten times or more. The rearrangement uses TRBV7-9 and TRBJ1-1; TRBD1 matches 10 bases. V lost 3 bases to trimming and J lost 4 bases; unmatched junction nucleotides: 5. Germline V gene lookup returns CDR1 SEHNR and CDR2 FQNEAQ (reference sequence). The CDR3 spans 15 residues. CDR3 residues: CASSFIRDRGTEAFF. For the CDR3, the DNA is TGTGCCAGCAGCTTTATCCGGGACAGGGGCACTGAAGCTTTCTTT.

This chain uses TRBV2 with TRBJ2-7, with unresolved D. The CDR3 covers 15 residues. Germline-derived CDR1 and CDR2 are SNHLY and FYNNEI. The CDR3 nucleotides read TGTGCCAGCAGTCCCCCGACGGCCAGCTCCTACGAGCAGCACGTC. Amino acid sequence: CASSPPTASSYEQHV.

This clonotype was counted ten times or more. This sequence joins TRBV6-5 and TRBJ2-2; 7 positions agree with TRBD2. Germline V gene data show CDR1 as MNHEY and CDR2 as SVGAGI. The length of the CDR3 is 15 residues. V lost 4 bases and J lost 3; bases outside the gene matches: 5. The CDR3 reads CASSLTGGDTGELFF. The CDR3 nucleotides read TGTGCCAGCAGTTTGACGGGGGGAGACACCGGGGAGCTGTTTTTT.

This clonotype was observed many times. The genes are TRBV7-9 and TRBJ2-7, with 8 nucleotides matching TRBD2. The CDR3 has 16 residues. CDR1 and CDR2 from the germline V gene are SEHNR and FQNEAQ (reference sequence). The trim removed 4 bases at V and 0 bases at J, leaving 8 bases unmatched. In DNA form, the CDR3 reads TGTGCCAGCAGCTCCCTCCAGCGGGGGAGCTCCTACGAGCAGTACGTC. The encoded protein is CASSSLQRGSSYEQYV.

This clonotype occurred a few times. The V and J genes are TRBV5-1 and TRBJ2-2; D gene ambiguous. The V end lost 0 bases, the J end lost 5 bases, and 11 bases lay between the germline ends. The CDR3 sequence is 15 residues long. The V gene's germline CDR1 is SGHRS and CDR2 YFSETQ. The CDR3: CASSLGVIKTGELFF. The CDR3 coding sequence is TGCGCCAGCAGCTTGGGGGTGATTAAAACCGGGGAGCTGTTTTTT.

The chain has TRBV6-6 and TRBJ1-2; no clear D gene. Germline V CDR1 and CDR2: MNHNY, SVGAGI (reference sequence). Between the trimmed V and J ends, which lost 7 bases and 5 bases, there was a span of 14 bases. CDR3 size: 13 residues. The CDR3 is CASISSLLYGYTF. For the CDR3, the DNA is TGTGCCAGCATAAGCAGTCTTTTGTATGGCTACACCTTC.

This clonotype has ten or more counts. The rearrangement links TRBV15 to TRBJ1-4; D not resolved. The CDR3 has 13 residues. The ends were cut back, 0 bases at V and 13 bases at J, with 12 bases in the middle. Germline V gene lookup returns CDR1 LNHNV and CDR2 YYDKDF (reference sequence). The CDR3 protein is CATSRDKRGGLFF. The CDR3 DNA reads as TGTGCCACCAGCAGAGACAAGCGAGGTGGACTGTTTTTT.

This clonotype was picked up a small number of times. V gene TRBV5-1 combines with J gene TRBJ2-4; 13 bases agree with TRBD2. Trimming took 4 bases from V and 0 from J; bases not matched to a gene: 13. This CDR3 has 20 amino acids. CDR1 is SGHRS, CDR2 YFSETQ, per germline. The CDR3 region is CASSPSLRLAGGLAKNIQYF. The DNA for the CDR3 is TGCGCCAGCAGCCCTAGCCTCCGACTAGCGGGGGGTCTAGCCAAAAACATTCAGTACTTC.

This sequence joins TRBV3-1 and TRBJ2-5, with a tentative D call TRBD2 (7 bases). The CDR3 contains 16 residues. Trimming cost V 3 bases and J 1 base, with 15 bases left between them. From germline, CDR1 is LGHDT and CDR2 YNNKEL (reference sequence). CDR3: CASSHPSRGAQETQYF. The CDR3 DNA reads TGTGCCAGCAGCCACCCCTCCCGGGGGGCCCAAGAGACCCAGTACTTC.

The chain uses TRBV7-2 and TRBJ1-3; no reliable D call. Trimming took 4 bases from V and 4 from J, leaving 17 bases between them. CDR3 length: 16 residues. The germline gives CDR1 SGHTA, CDR2 FQGNSA. This chain's CDR3 is CASSWFGSLGGNTIYF. The DNA of the CDR3 is TGTGCCAGCAGCTGGTTCGGCAGTCTCGGGGGAAACACCATATATTTT.

A few counts support this clonotype. Relative to the germline gene, one junction end is altered; a read error may explain this. The chain uses TRBV5-1 and TRBJ1-4, with TRBD1 as a possible D gene (5 bases). In germline, CDR1 is SGHRS, CDR2 YFSETQ. There are 16 residues in the CDR3. The CDR3 nucleotides read TGCGCCAGCAGATTGGGACCGATAGCAACTAATGAAAAACTGTTTTTT. It codes for CASRLGPIATNEKLFF.

This clonotype came up many times. CDR3 bases: TGTGCCAGCAGCTTAGGGGGGCGGGGATCCTACGAGCAGTACTTC. Translation: CASSLGGRGSYEQYF. V gene TRBV7-2 combines with J gene TRBJ2-7; D is possibly TRBD1 or TRBD2 (6 bases each). Deletions cut 1 base from V and 1 base from J, with 11 bases between. The germline CDR1 and CDR2 sequences are SGHTA and FQGNSA. CDR3 length: 15 residues.

V gene TRBV5-1 combines with J gene TRBJ2-3; D is unclear. This CDR3 contains 13 residues. Trimming shortened V by 4 bases and J by 4 bases, and 10 bases separated the two germline ends. Germline V gives CDR1 SGHRS, CDR2 YFSETQ. This CDR3 reads CASSLLHADTQYF. The CDR3 DNA sequence: TGCGCCAGCAGCCTCTTGCATGCAGATACGCAGTATTTT.

This clonotype was counted between two and nine times. This chain uses TRBV18 with TRBJ1-1; possibly TRBD1 for D (6 bases). Germline V gene lookup returns CDR1 KGHSH and CDR2 LQKENI. The CDR3 length is 15 residues. V was shortened by 5 bases and J by 1 base, with 14 bases between the two germline ends. CDR3 in DNA: TGTGCCAGCTCAACAGGGAAATTAGGGAACACTGAAGCTTTCTTT. Translating gives CASSTGKLGNTEAFF.